This is a list of T cell receptor beta chains from one sample in a study of cytomegalovirus exposure and HLA in healthy donors. Clones were sequenced by immunoSEQ multiplex PCR, and TCRdb holds only the in-frame ones, with some missing. The sample includes about 180,000 clones, approximately 73% of them seen just once. Sample: PBMCs. Every receptor here comes from a woman aged 30 to 39 in good health and CMV-seropositive. Both conserved end residues are part of each CDR3. D genes are given only for firm matches. The size of a clone is reported for some rows only, either as once, few or many, or as a class for expanded clones.

.	.	TRBV4-3	TRBJ2-5	CASSQDVGGGETQYF	TGCGCCAGCAGCCAAGACGTCGGGGGAGGAGAGACCCAGTACTTC
.	once	TRBV18	TRBJ1-4	CASSPNHAGQQEKLFF	TGTGCCAGCTCACCCAACCATGCAGGGCAGCAAGAAAAACTGTTTTTT
.	.	TRBV7-9	TRBJ2-2	CASSSDRTNTGELFF	TGTGCCAGCAGTTCGGACAGAACGAACACCGGGGAGCTGTTTTTT
TRBD1	.	TRBV12-5	TRBJ2-2	CASGLARTGDLHSGELFF	TGTGCTAGTGGTTTGGCCAGGACAGGAGACCTTCATAGCGGGGAGCTGTTTTTT
TRBD1	.	TRBV11-3	TRBJ1-2	CASSLETGTNYGYTF	TGTGCCAGCAGCTTAGAGACAGGGACTAACTATGGCTACACCTTC
TRBD2	.	TRBV9	TRBJ2-2	CASSVVVAGAGELFF	TGTGCCAGCAGCGTAGTGGTAGCGGGGGCCGGGGAGCTGTTTTTT
TRBD2	.	TRBV7-8	TRBJ2-7	CVRMLAALVAGGYEQYF	TGTGTAAGAATGCTGGCCGCATTGGTAGCGGGGGGCTACGAGCAGTACTTC
.	few	TRBV6-6	TRBJ1-6	CASSYRGFVSPLHF	TGTGCCAGCAGTTACAGGGGATTTGTTTCACCCCTCCACTTT
.	few	TRBV7-8	TRBJ2-7	CASLLGDYEQYF	TGTGCCAGCCTTTTAGGGGACTACGAGCAGTACTTC
TRBD2	.	TRBV7-3	TRBJ2-5	CASSASGAPETQYF	TGTGCCAGCAGCGCCAGCGGGGCCCCAGAGACCCAGTACTTC
TRBD2	.	TRBV19	TRBJ2-1	CASRLAGKGNEQFF	TGTGCCAGTAGACTAGCGGGGAAGGGCAATGAGCAGTTCTTC
TRBD1	.	TRBV30	TRBJ1-6	CAWTGTDNSPLHF	TGTGCCTGGACCGGGACAGATAATTCACCCCTCCACTTT
.	.	TRBV4-1	TRBJ1-4	CASSPIGGKLFF	TGCGCCAGCAGCCCAATTGGCGGCAAACTGTTTTTT
TRBD1	.	TRBV6-1	TRBJ1-5	CASWGDREYQPQHF	TGTGCCAGCTGGGGGGACAGGGAGTATCAGCCCCAGCATTTT
.	few	TRBV13	TRBJ1-3	CASSFGGNTIYF	TGTGCCAGCAGCTTCGGTGGAAACACCATATATTTT
.	.	TRBV14	TRBJ1-2	CASSPRTAYGYTF	TGTGCCAGCAGCCCGAGGACAGCTTATGGCTACACCTTC
.	.	TRBV6-1	TRBJ1-5	CASSERYKEHF	TGTGCCAGCAGTGAAAGATACAAAGAGCATTTT
TRBD1	once	TRBV19	TRBJ1-2	CASSLGTGGGWNGYTF	TGTGCCAGTAGTTTGGGGACAGGAGGAGGATGGAATGGCTACACCTTC
TRBD2	.	TRBV19	TRBJ2-7	CASSLTSGGMNEQYF	TGTGCCAGTAGTCTTACTAGCGGGGGAATGAACGAGCAGTACTTC
.	.	TRBV5-6	TRBJ1-5	CASSLPARGADQPQHF	TGTGCCAGCAGCTTGCCTGCCCGGGGTGCCGATCAGCCCCAGCATTTT
.	.	TRBV5-4	TRBJ2-7	CASSLAPLSSYEQYF	TGTGCCAGCAGCTTGGCGCCCCTAAGCTCCTACGAGCAGTACTTC
.	.	TRBV7-2	TRBJ1-6	CASSLEGTGVRPLHF	TGTGCCAGCAGCTTAGAGGGGACTGGGGTACGACCCCTCCACTTT
TRBD1	.	TRBV4-1	TRBJ1-1	CASSQPRDRVSPNTEAFF	TGCGCCAGCAGCCAACCTAGGGACAGGGTCTCCCCGAACACTGAAGCTTTCTTT
.	few	TRBV19	TRBJ1-1	CASSDRDGGRTEAFF	TGTGCCAGTAGCGATCGGGACGGGGGGCGGACTGAAGCTTTCTTT
.	.	TRBV4-3	TRBJ2-7	CASSQYSNPGDEQYF	TGCGCCAGCAGCCAGTATTCGAATCCAGGGGACGAGCAGTACTTC
.	.	TRBV7-9	TRBJ1-4	CASSFRDEGLHNEKLFF	TGTGCCAGCAGCTTCAGGGATGAAGGTCTACATAATGAAAAACTGTTTTTT
.	once	TRBV7-8	TRBJ1-3	CASREAGNTIYF	TGTGCCAGCCGGGAGGCTGGAAACACCATATATTTT
TRBD1	.	TRBV28	TRBJ1-2	CASSLGGTTGHGYTF	TGTGCCAGCTCCCTTGGAGGAACGACAGGGCATGGCTACACCTTC